This TCR beta chain originates from a study of cytomegalovirus exposure and HLA in healthy donors. The V end was cut by 4 bases, the J end by 3 bases, with 19 bases between. The CDR3 loop spans 16 amino acids. Germline V gives CDR1 SGHTS, CDR2 YDEGEE. Produced via immunoSEQ multiplex PCR; TCRdb's table is partial and in-frame only. The data contain some 250,000 clones, more than 75% of them singletons. Specimen: PBMCs. The clonotype originates from a woman aged 30 to 39 in good health and CMV-seropositive. V usage is TRBV5-8 and J usage is TRBJ1-2, with D perhaps matching TRBD1 (6 bases). CDR3 DNA: TGTGCCAGCAGCCCGAGGGGGGGCAGGACGGACTATGGCTACACCTTC. Encoded protein: CASSPRGGRTDYGYTF. Drawing the rest from reference TRBV5-8 and TRBJ1-2, the complete variable domain is EAGVTQSPTHLIKTRGQQATLRCSPISGHTSVYWYQQALGLGLQFLLWYDEGEERNRGNFPPRFSGRQFPNYSSELNVNALELEDSALYLCASSPRGGRTDYGYTFGSGTRLTVV.